These 2 T cell receptor beta chains were all obtained from the same sample, sequenced in a study of T-cell reconstitution after alpha-beta-depleted transplantation in children. This sample's TCRbeta library carried unique molecular identifier barcodes. Via MiXCR, TCRdb re-called the PCR reads, giving one row per CDR3 protein. The data hold approximately 15,000 distinct CDR3 sequences, with 5% to 5.5% observed a single time. The sample here was PBMCs, taken before TCRalphabeta/CD19-depleted stem cell transplant. Source of these receptors: a boy aged 10-17 years with acute lymphoblastic leukemia, due to receive a stem cell transplant.

The rearrangement joins TRBV10-1 to TRBJ2-5, with TRBD2 as a possible D gene (5 bases). CDR3 size: 14 residues. Germline V lookup: CDR1 WNHNN, CDR2 SYGVQD (reference sequence). The V gene lost 0 bases and the J gene lost 5 bases, with 10 bases spanning the gap. CDR3 DNA: TGCGCCAGCAGTGAGTCGGGGAGAGCGGAGACCCAGTACTTC. Translating it yields CASSESGRAETQYF.

This clonotype was found many times. The gene calls are TRBV30 and TRBJ2-7; the D is unclear. Trimming removed 5 bases at V and 2 bases at J, with 10 bases between. Germline V lookup: CDR1 GTSNPN, CDR2 SVGIG (reference sequence). The CDR3 runs to 12 residues. The CDR3 region has the DNA TGTGCCTGGGGAAGGAATACCTACGAGCAGTACTTC. Translation: CAWGRNTYEQYF.